The 26 T cell receptor beta chains given below trace back to one sample, sequenced in a study of blood T cell repertoires in COVID-19 (dated by TCRdb to the early 2020s). The library was made by the immunoSEQ multiplex PCR assay. The clones in this table, taken by TCRdb from immuneACCESS, are in-frame only. Not every clone is retained; where verified, under half of the shortfall comes from an unresolved V gene, and the cause of the rest is unknown. The sample includes around 240,000 clones, with 75% to 90% observed a single time. In total, the top ten clones hold about 3.1% of the sample. Sequencing used peripheral blood. The source is a woman aged 25 to 45 who had recovered from COVID-19.

This chain joins TRBV6-5 and TRBJ1-1; D is ambiguous. This CDR3 has 14 residues. Germline assignment: CDR1 MNHEY and CDR2 SVGAGI. Trimming stripped 5 bases from V and 6 bases from J, with 16 bases between. Here the CDR3 DNA reads TGTGCCAGCAGTCGACCAGGTCGTCTCGCTGAAGCTTTCTTT. Translating it yields CASSRPGRLAEAFF.

The gene calls are TRBV3-1 (or the pseudogene TRBV3-2) and TRBJ2-7; a weak D match, TRBD2 (5 bases). There are 15 residues in the CDR3. V was cut by 1 base and J by 7 bases, with 17 bases left in between. Germline V gives CDR1 LGHDT, CDR2 YNNKEL (reference sequence). CDR3 coding DNA: TGTGCCAGCAGCCAAGTGAGGAACGGGATAGGGGAGCAGTACTTC. Translation: CASSQVRNGIGEQYF.

The chain recombines TRBV7-9 with TRBJ1-4; unclear D gene. Germline V gene sequence: CDR1 SEHNR, CDR2 FQNEAQ (reference sequence). CDR3 length equals 15 residues. Trimming pared 5 bases from V and 5 bases from J, leaving 15 bases between. The DNA for the CDR3 is TGTGCCAGCAGCGACGAGGAACTGCGCAATGAAAAACTGTTTTTT. It specifies CASSDEELRNEKLFF.

J is TRBJ1-2 and V is TRBV10-3; no clear D gene. From germline, CDR1 is ENHRY and CDR2 SYGVKD. This CDR3 region has 13 residues. With 0 bases removed from V and 8 bases from J, the gap between germline ends came to 10 bases. The CDR3 DNA follows: TGTGCCATCAGTGAGTCAGTAGGAGACGGCTACACCTTC. It encodes CAISESVGDGYTF.

The V gene is TRBV7-9, the J gene TRBJ2-7; 9 bases agree with TRBD1. The J segment lost 7 bases and the V segment lost 4 bases, leaving 5 bases of the junction unmatched. CDR3 length equals 13 residues. In germline, CDR1 is SEHNR, CDR2 FQNEAQ (reference sequence). In DNA form, the CDR3 reads TGTGCCAGCAGCTCACGACAGGGGGATGAGCAGTACTTC. It translates to CASSSRQGDEQYF.

The chain uses TRBV19 and TRBJ1-1; a weak D match, TRBD1 (6 bases). CDR3 length: 17 residues. The germline CDR1 and CDR2 sequences are LNHDA and SQIVND (reference sequence). V lost 6 bases to trimming and J lost 0 bases, with 20 bases between them. The CDR3 loop is CASRSGGGLLMNTEAFF. CDR3 nucleotide sequence: TGTGCCAGTAGATCCGGGGGGGGCCTCCTAATGAACACTGAAGCTTTCTTT.

V is TRBV19 and J is TRBJ2-2; D call uncertain. The ends were cut back, 2 bases at V and 4 bases at J, with 11 bases in the middle. The CDR3 runs 15 residues. The germline V gene has CDR1 LNHDA and CDR2 SQIVND (reference sequence). Here the CDR3 DNA reads TGTGCCAGTAGTATAAACTCAGGCCCCACCGGGGAGCTGTTTTTT. Amino acids: CASSINSGPTGELFF.

The V call is TRBV30, the J call TRBJ1-1; D not resolved. Germline V CDR1 and CDR2: GTSNPN, SVGIG (reference sequence). The V gene lost 5 bases and the J gene lost 4 bases, with 8 bases spanning the gap. This CDR3 has 11 amino acids. In DNA form, the CDR3 reads TGTGCCTGGTCGAGTCCCACTGAAGCTTTCTTT. Amino acids: CAWSSPTEAFF.

This clone was found once. This chain links TRBV6-1 with TRBJ1-5; weak D call: TRBD1 (5 bases). The CDR3 consists of 16 residues. The V and J ends lost 4 bases and 0 bases respectively, with 13 bases between them. CDR1 and CDR2 (germline): MNHNS, SASEGT. CDR3 coding DNA: TGTGCCAGCAGTGGAACACAGGAACCTAGCAATCAGCCCCAGCATTTT. It translates to CASSGTQEPSNQPQHF.

The chain has TRBV27 and TRBJ2-4; 14 positions agree with TRBD2. The CDR3 length is 18 residues. The junction had 13 bases not matched to a gene; V was cut back by 6 bases and J by 6 bases. CDR1 and CDR2 (germline): MNHEY, SMNVEV (reference sequence). CDR3 DNA sequence: TGTGCCAGCAGGGTCCGACTAGCGGGGGGGCTGGGAACAAACATTCAGTACTTC. Residues: CASRVRLAGGLGTNIQYF.

The chain links TRBV4-1 to TRBJ1-4; 7 nucleotides match TRBD1. The CDR3 covers 19 residues. Germline CDR1 and CDR2: MGHRA and YSYEKL. Losses at the gene ends were 0 bases for V and 3 bases for J; bases not matched to a gene: 13. In nucleotides, the CDR3 is TGCGCCAGCAGCCAAGATCGAGGGGGCCTGGGGGCGGCTAATGAAAAACTGTTTTTT. Translated: CASSQDRGGLGAANEKLFF.

The chain links TRBV11-2 to TRBJ2-3; D may be TRBD1 (6 bases). CDR1 is SGHAT, CDR2 FQNNGV, per germline. This CDR3 has 14 amino acids. V lost 2 bases to trimming and J lost 1 base, with 7 bases between them. This chain's CDR3 is CASSLSGGTDTQYF. DNA of the CDR3: TGTGCCAGCAGCTTATCAGGGGGCACAGATACGCAGTATTTT.

The CDR3 nucleotides are TGTGCCAGCAGTTACTCGAGTGACAACTCCTACGAGCAGTACTTC. Translated: CASSYSSDNSYEQYF. This chain connects TRBV6-5 to TRBJ2-7; D gene unclear. This CDR3 has 15 amino acids. Trimming cost V 0 bases and J 0 bases, with 9 bases left between them. Germline V gene sequence: CDR1 MNHEY, CDR2 SVGAGI.

The rearrangement uses TRBV6-5 and TRBJ1-5; 7 bases are a match to TRBD1. Germline V gene lookup returns CDR1 MNHEY and CDR2 SVGAGI. After removal of 11 bases from V and 2 bases from J, the junction contained 9 bases not matched to a gene. The CDR3 runs to 14 residues. The CDR3 region is CARTWDRCNQPQHF. The DNA of the CDR3 is TGTGCCCGCACCTGGGACAGATGCAATCAGCCCCAGCATTTT.

This rearrangement joins TRBV7-8 to TRBJ2-2, with D possibly matching TRBD2 (5 bases). CDR1 is SGHVS and CDR2 is FQNEAQ in the germline V gene. The CDR3 has 14 amino acids. V lost 3 bases, J lost 3 bases, and 8 bases lay in between. CDR3 sequence (DNA): TGTGCCAGCAGCTTCCGAGCGGACACCGGGGAGCTGTTTTTT. The encoded protein is CASSFRADTGELFF.

The chain joins TRBV6-5 to TRBJ2-3, with 12 bases matching TRBD2. With V trimmed by 6 bases and J by 3 bases, 4 bases remained unmatched. This CDR3 is 15 amino acids long. The germline CDR1 and CDR2 sequences are MNHEY and SVGAGI. Written as DNA, the CDR3 is TGTGCCAGCAGGGGTCTAGCGGGGGGGACAGATACGCAGTATTTT. It encodes CASRGLAGGTDTQYF.

The J gene is TRBJ2-1, the V gene TRBV6-6; TRBD1 matches at 9 bases. Germline assignment: CDR1 MNHNY and CDR2 SVGAGI (reference sequence). The V gene end was trimmed by 5 bases and the J gene end by 8 bases; junction bases not matched to a gene: 1. The CDR3 runs 12 residues. CDR3 nucleotides: TGTGCCAGCAGTCGGACAGGGGATGAGCAGTTCTTC. The encoded protein is CASSRTGDEQFF.

This chain uses TRBV11-2 with TRBJ2-3; no reliable D call. Germline V gene lookup returns CDR1 SGHAT and CDR2 FQNNGV. V was shortened by 6 bases and J by 2 bases, with 15 bases between the two germline ends. This CDR3 has 15 residues. The CDR3 DNA is TGTGCCAGCAGAGCCGCCGTAATCAACACAGATACGCAGTATTTT. Amino acids: CASRAAVINTDTQYF. The variable domain in full, with the rest retrieved from reference TRBV11-2 and TRBJ2-3, is EAGVAQSPRYKIIEKRQSVAFWCNPISGHATLYWYQQILGQGPKLLIQFQNNGVVDDSQLPKDRFSAERLKGVDSTLKIQPAKLEDSAVYLCASRAAVINTDTQYFGPGTRLTVL.

The chain carries TRBV6-5 and TRBJ2-3; TRBD2 might be the D (5 bases). This CDR3 is built from 15 residues. Germline assignment: CDR1 MNHEY and CDR2 SVGAGI. The V and J ends lost 6 bases and 0 bases respectively, with 13 bases between them. The CDR3 nucleotides read TGTGCCAGCAGACTAGGCATCACTAGCACAGATACGCAGTATTTT. Translation: CASRLGITSTDTQYF.

The chain combines TRBV6-6 with TRBJ2-3, with 8 bases that match TRBD1. V shed 5 bases, J shed 2 bases, and the junction held 9 bases outside the gene matches. Germline V gene sequence: CDR1 MNHNY, CDR2 SVGAGI (reference sequence). The CDR3 has 16 residues. The CDR3 spells CASSNDRGADTDTQYF. CDR3 nucleotides: TGTGCCAGCAGTAACGACAGGGGAGCCGACACAGATACGCAGTATTTT.

This clone has a handful of counts. V and J are TRBV29-1 and TRBJ1-1; 7 nucleotides match TRBD1. CDR1 is SQVTM and CDR2 is ANQGSEA in the germline V gene. V shed 7 bases, J shed 9 bases, and the junction held 8 bases outside the gene matches. This CDR3 has 11 amino acids. CDR3 nucleotide sequence: TGCAGCGGCTACAGGGGTGAGCAAGCTTTCTTT. Its protein is CSGYRGEQAFF.

This rearrangement joins TRBV7-3 to TRBJ1-1; no clear D gene. Germline-derived CDR1 and CDR2 are SGHTA and FQGTGA. V lost 1 base, J lost 7 bases, and 7 bases lay in between. The CDR3 totals 12 residues. In DNA, the CDR3 is TGTGCCAGCAGCTTAAGGCGGAATGAAGCTTTCTTT. Protein product: CASSLRRNEAFF.

The chain carries TRBV19 and TRBJ2-7; 7 nucleotides line up with TRBD1. Germline V gene lookup returns CDR1 LNHDA and CDR2 SQIVND (reference sequence). With 7 bases clipped from V and 6 bases from J, the junction kept 9 bases outside the gene matches. The CDR3 runs to 13 residues. The CDR3 region has the DNA TGTGCCAGTAACCGACGGACAGGCGGCGAGCAGTACTTC. This sequence encodes CASNRRTGGEQYF.

CDR3 DNA: TGCGCCAGCAGCCGAACTAGGCAGGTCGCCGGGGAGCTGTTTTTT. Its translation: CASSRTRQVAGELFF. V usage is TRBV5-1 and J usage is TRBJ2-2, with D possibly matching TRBD2 (5 bases). Germline V CDR1 and CDR2: SGHRS, YFSETQ. CDR3 length: 15 amino acids. V lost 4 bases and J lost 6, with 16 bases in between.

This clone occurred a few times. The chain is built from TRBV7-9 and TRBJ2-2; weak D call: TRBD1 (5 bases). Per the germline V gene, CDR1 is SEHNR and CDR2 is FQNEAQ (reference sequence). Trimming stripped 7 bases from V and 1 base from J, with 7 bases between. The CDR3 sequence is 13 residues long. The CDR3 here is CASTQGNTGELFF. The DNA of the CDR3 is TGTGCCAGCACTCAGGGGAACACCGGGGAGCTGTTTTTT.

J is TRBJ2-3 and V is TRBV7-3; 8 bases are a match to TRBD2. J lost 5 bases, V lost 1 base, and 17 bases had no gene match. Per germline, CDR1 SGHTA and CDR2 FQGTGA. The CDR3 covers 19 residues. DNA of the CDR3: TGTGCCAGCAGCTTAAGGGTCGCGGGGGGCCAACGTGGGAAAGATACGCAGTATTTT. The encoded protein is CASSLRVAGGQRGKDTQYF.